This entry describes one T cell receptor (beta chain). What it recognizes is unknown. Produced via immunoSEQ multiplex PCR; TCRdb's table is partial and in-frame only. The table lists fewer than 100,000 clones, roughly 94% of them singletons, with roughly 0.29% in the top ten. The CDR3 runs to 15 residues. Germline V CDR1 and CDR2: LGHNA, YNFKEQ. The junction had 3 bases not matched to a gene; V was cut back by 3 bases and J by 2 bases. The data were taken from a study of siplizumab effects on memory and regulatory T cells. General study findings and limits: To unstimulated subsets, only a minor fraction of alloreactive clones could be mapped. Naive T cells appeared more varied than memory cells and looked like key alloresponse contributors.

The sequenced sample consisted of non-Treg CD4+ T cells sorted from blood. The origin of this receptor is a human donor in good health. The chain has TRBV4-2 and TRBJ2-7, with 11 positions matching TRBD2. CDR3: CASSQGLAVTYEQYF. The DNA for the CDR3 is TGTGCCAGCAGCCAGGGACTAGCGGTCACCTACGAGCAGTACTTC.